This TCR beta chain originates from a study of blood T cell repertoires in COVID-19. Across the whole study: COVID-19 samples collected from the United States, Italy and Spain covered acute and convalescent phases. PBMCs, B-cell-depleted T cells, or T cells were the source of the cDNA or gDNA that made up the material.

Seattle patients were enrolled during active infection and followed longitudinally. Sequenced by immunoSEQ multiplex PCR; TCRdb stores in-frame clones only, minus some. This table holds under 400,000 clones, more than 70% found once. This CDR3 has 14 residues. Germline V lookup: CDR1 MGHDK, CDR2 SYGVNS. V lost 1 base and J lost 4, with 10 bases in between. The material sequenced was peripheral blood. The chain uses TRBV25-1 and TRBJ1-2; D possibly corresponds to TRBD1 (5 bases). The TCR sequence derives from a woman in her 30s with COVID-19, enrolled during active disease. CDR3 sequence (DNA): TGTGCCAGCAGTGAATTTGGGGGAGGCTATGGCTACACCTTC. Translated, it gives CASSEFGGGYGYTF.